The clone carrying this TCR beta chain was counted many times. The record originates from a study of response to subunit inactivated influenza vaccine. TCRdb re-called the RT-PCR reads with MiXCR, one entry per CDR3 protein. The sample lists around 580,000 distinct CDR3 sequences, approximately 10% occurring once. Deletions cut 2 bases from V and 4 bases from J, with 15 bases between. The CDR3 contains 15 residues. From germline, CDR1 is SGHRS and CDR2 YFSETQ. V usage is TRBV5-1 and J usage is TRBJ1-1; perhaps TRBD1 as D (6 bases). The sequence was collected from a middle-aged man who received an inactivated influenza vaccine. The sequencing used PBMCs from blood, collected on the day of vaccination. The CDR3 loop reads CASSFQTGASTEAFF. CDR3 DNA sequence: TGCGCCAGCAGCTTCCAGACGGGGGCGAGCACTGAAGCTTTCTTT.